The clone carrying this T cell receptor (beta chain) was found many times. The target antigen is unknown. The data stem from a study of Graves' ophthalmopathy and Graves' hyperthyroidism. The CDR3 consists of 13 residues. Trimming left V 3 bases short and J 5 bases short, with 13 bases between. In germline, CDR1 is DFQATT, CDR2 SNEGSKA (reference sequence). Findings and caveats of the study: A model built from 13 signatures distinguished ophthalmopathy from stable hyperthyroidism with about 90% sensitivity and 70% to 84% specificity.

Amplified material comprised TCR beta CDR3 regions derived from RNA transcripts. HTBI primers primed a first-round RT-PCR, and a second-round multiplex PCR followed. TCRdb independently ran MiXCR on the multiplex PCR reads; one entry per CDR3 protein. The table includes 450,000 or so distinct CDR3 sequences, approximately 15% detected once. The sequence was collected from a woman aged 25 to 39 with Graves' ophthalmopathy. The sequencing sample was made of blood. The chain carries TRBV20-1 and TRBJ1-1; no clear D gene. CDR3 region: CSARIIVMTEAFF. CDR3 nucleotides: TGCAGTGCTAGGATCATCGTAATGACTGAAGCTTTCTTT.